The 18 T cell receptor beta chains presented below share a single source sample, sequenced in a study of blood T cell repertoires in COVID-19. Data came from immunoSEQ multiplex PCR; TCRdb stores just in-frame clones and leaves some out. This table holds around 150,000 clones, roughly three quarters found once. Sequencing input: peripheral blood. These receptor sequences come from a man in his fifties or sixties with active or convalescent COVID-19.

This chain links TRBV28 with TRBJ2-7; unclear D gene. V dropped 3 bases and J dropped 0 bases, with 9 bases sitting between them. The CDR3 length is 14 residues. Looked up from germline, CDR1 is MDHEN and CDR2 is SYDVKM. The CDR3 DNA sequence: TGTGCCAGCAGTTTCCAGGCTCCCTCCTACGAGCAGTACTTC. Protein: CASSFQAPSYEQYF.

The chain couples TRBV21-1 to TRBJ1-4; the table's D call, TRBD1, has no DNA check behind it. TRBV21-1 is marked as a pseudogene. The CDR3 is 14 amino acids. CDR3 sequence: CASSRGQRDEKLFF. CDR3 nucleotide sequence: TGTGCCAGCAGCAGGGGACAGCGAGATGAAAAACTGTTTTTT.

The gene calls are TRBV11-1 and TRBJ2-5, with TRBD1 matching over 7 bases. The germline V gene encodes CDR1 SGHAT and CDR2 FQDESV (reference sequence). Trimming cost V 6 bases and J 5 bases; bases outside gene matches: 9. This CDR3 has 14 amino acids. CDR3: CASSRDRAGETQYF. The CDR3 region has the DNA TGTGCCAGCAGTCGAGACAGGGCAGGGGAGACCCAGTACTTC.

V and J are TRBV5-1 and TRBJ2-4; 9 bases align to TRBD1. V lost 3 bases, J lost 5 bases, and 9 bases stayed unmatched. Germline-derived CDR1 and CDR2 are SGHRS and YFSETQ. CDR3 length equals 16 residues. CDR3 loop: CASSSRTGGAENIQYF. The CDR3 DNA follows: TGCGCCAGCAGCTCCCGAACAGGGGGCGCGGAAAACATTCAGTACTTC.

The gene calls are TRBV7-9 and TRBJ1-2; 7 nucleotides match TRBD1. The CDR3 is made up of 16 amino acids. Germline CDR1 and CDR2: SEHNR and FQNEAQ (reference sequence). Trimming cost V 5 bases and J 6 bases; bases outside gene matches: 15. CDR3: CASSPEGQRFSDGYTF. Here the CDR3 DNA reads TGTGCCAGCAGCCCCGAGGGACAGCGCTTTTCGGATGGCTACACCTTC.

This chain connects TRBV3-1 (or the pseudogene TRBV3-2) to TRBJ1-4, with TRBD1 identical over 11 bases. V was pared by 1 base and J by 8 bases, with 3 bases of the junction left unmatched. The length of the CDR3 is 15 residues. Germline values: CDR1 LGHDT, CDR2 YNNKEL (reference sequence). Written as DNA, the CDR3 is TGTGCCAGCAGCCAAGGGGACAGGGGGGGAGAAAAACTGTTTTTT. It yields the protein CASSQGDRGGEKLFF.

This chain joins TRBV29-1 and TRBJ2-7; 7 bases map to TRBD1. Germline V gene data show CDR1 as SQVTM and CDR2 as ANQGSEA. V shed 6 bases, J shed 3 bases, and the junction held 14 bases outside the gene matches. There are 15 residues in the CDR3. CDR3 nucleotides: TGCAGCGTAGAAATTTCGGGACAGCTTTACTACGAGCAGTACTTC. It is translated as CSVEISGQLYYEQYF.

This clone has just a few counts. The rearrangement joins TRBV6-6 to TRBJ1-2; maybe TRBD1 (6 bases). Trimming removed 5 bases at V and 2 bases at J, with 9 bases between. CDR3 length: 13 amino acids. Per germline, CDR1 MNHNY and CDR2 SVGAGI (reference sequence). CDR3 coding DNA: TGTGCCAGCAGTCCCCAGGGGAACTATGGCTACACCTTC. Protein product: CASSPQGNYGYTF.

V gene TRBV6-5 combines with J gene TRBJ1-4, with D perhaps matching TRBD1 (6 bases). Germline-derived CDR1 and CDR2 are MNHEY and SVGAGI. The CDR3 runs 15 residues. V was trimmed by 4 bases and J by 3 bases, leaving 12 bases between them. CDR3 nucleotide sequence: TGTGCCAGCAGTTCCCAACAGGGCGCTAATGAAAAACTGTTTTTT. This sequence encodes CASSSQQGANEKLFF.

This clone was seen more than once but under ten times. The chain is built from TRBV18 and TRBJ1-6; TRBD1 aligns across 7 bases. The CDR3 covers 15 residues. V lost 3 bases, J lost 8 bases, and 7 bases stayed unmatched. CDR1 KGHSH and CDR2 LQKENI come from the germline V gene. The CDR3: CASSPTGAQDSPLHF. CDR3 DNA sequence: TGTGCCAGCTCACCTACAGGGGCGCAGGATTCACCCCTCCACTTT.

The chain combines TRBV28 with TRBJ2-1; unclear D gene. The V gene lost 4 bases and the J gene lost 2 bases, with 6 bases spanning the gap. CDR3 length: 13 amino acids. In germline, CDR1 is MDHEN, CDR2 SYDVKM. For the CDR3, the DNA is TGTGCCAGCAGTTACTTAACCTACAATGAGCAGTTCTTC. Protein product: CASSYLTYNEQFF.

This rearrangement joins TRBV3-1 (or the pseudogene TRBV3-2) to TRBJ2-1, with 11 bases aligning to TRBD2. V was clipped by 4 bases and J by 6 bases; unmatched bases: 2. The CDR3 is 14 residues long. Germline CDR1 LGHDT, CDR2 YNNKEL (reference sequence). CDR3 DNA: TGTGCCAGCAGCCGACTAGCGGGACGCAATGAGCAGTTCTTC. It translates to CASSRLAGRNEQFF.

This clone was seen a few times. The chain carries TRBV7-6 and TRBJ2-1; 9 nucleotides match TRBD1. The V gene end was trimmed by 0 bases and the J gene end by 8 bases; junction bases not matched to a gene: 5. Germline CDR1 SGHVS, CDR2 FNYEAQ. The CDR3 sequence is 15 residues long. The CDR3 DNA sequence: TGTGCCAGCAGCTTAGCGGGGACAGGGTTCGATGAGCAGTTCTTC. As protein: CASSLAGTGFDEQFF.

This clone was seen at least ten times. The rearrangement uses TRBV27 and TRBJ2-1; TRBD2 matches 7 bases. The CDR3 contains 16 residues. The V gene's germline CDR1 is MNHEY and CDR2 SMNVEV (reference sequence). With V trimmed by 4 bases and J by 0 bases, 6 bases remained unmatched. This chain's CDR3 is CASSSPGGSSYNEQFF. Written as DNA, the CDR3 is TGTGCCAGCAGTTCCCCCGGCGGGAGCTCCTACAATGAGCAGTTCTTC.

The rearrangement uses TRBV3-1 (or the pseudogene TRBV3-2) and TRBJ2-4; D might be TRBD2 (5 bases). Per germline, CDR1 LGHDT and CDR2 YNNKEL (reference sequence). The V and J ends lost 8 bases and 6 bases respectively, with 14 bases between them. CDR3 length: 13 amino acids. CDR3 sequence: CASGLSAGNIQYF. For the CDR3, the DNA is TGTGCCAGCGGACTTAGTGCGGGAAACATTCAGTACTTC.

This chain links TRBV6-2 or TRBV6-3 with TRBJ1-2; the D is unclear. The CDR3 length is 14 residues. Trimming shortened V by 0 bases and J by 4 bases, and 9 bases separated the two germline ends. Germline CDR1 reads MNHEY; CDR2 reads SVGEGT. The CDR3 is CASSYSEQIYGYTF. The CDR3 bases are TGTGCCAGCAGTTACTCGGAGCAGATCTATGGCTACACCTTC.

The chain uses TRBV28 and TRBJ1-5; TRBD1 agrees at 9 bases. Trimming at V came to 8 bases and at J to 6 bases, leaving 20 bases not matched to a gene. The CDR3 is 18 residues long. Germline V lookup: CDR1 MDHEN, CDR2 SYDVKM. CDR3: CASCPTMAHRGQVQPQHF. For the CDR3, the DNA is TGTGCCAGCTGTCCTACGATGGCGCACAGGGGGCAGGTTCAGCCCCAGCATTTT.

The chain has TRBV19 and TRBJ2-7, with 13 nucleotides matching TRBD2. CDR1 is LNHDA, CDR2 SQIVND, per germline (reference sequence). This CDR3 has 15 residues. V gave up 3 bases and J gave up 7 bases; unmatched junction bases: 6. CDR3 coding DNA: TGTGCCAGTAGTATCGGGGGACTAGCGGGACAAGAGCAGTACTTC. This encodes CASSIGGLAGQEQYF.